This TCR beta chain was captured in a study of T cells after yellow fever vaccination. As TCR cDNA was made by 5'RACE template switching, a universal primer site and UMIs were added. MiXCR was run by TCRdb on the 5' RACE reads, yielding one entry per CDR3 protein. The sample comprises 310,000 or so distinct CDR3 sequences, around 7% of which are singletons, and roughly 19% rests with the top ten. Study conclusions and caveats: Weaker in magnitude, the secondary response showed a faster peak on day 5 versus 15. Reappearance after the booster was seen for most primary-vaccination clones, at 95% to 96% CD4 and roughly 90% CD8.

This clonotype came up many times. Its matching antigen is unknown. Germline V gene lookup returns CDR1 SGHTA and CDR2 FQGNSA. With V trimmed by 4 bases and J by 4 bases, 8 bases remained unmatched. The CDR3 spans 16 residues. This TCR was sampled from a man between 18 and 29 years old who received the YFV17D yellow fever vaccine. This chain links TRBV7-2 with TRBJ2-5; 11 bases match TRBD1. The sample in question was PBMCs, obtained more than 35 days after the first yellow fever vaccination. This CDR3 is CASSSRDRGSGETQYF. The CDR3 DNA reads as TGTGCCAGCAGCTCCCGGGACAGGGGGTCAGGAGAGACCCAGTACTTC.